The 2 T cell receptor beta chains below all came from one sample that was sequenced in a study of CD8 T cells in ankylosing spondylitis. In TCRdb, the 5' RACE reads were re-called with MiXCR into one record per CDR3 protein. The sample contains just over 300,000 distinct CDR3 sequences, less than 25% of which appear only once. Sequenced sample: blood, either unsorted or a sorted T cell fraction (not recorded which). These receptor sequences come from a female donor with ankylosing spondylitis or in good health (not recorded which).

Ten or more counts support this clonotype. This chain joins TRBV10-1 and TRBJ1-1, with TRBD1 as a possible D gene (6 bases). Germline values: CDR1 WNHNN, CDR2 SYGVQD (reference sequence). This CDR3 is 14 amino acids long. V was pared by 5 bases and J by 2 bases, with 12 bases between. In DNA form, the CDR3 reads TGCGCCAGCAGTTTTGGGACACCAAACACTGAAGCTTTCTTT. Translated: CASSFGTPNTEAFF.

The genes are TRBV9 and TRBJ2-1, with TRBD2 matching 8 bases. Germline V gene lookup returns CDR1 SGDLS and CDR2 YYNGEE. The CDR3 is made up of 15 amino acids. J was trimmed by 6 bases and V by 6 bases; bases with no gene match: 11. The CDR3, as DNA: TGTGCCAGCACCAAAGGAGCGGGAGTGGTCAATGAGCAGTTCTTC. This sequence encodes CASTKGAGVVNEQFF.